This T cell receptor (beta chain) was obtained from a study of identical twins. The length of the CDR3 is 15 residues. V lost 7 bases, J lost 1 base, and 16 bases lay in between. MiXCR, run by TCRdb on the 5' RACE reads, gives a single entry per CDR3 protein. Counted here are approximately 190,000 distinct CDR3 sequences, around a sixth occurring once; the ten biggest clones make up less than 45%. This clonotype has more than one count but fewer than ten. These same records also appear under a second study, on T cells expressing NK-cell markers. Per that study: Cells sorted as CD3+CD56+NKG2C+, CD3+CD56+NKG2C- and CD3+CD56-NKG2C+ T cells supplied the TCR beta repertoires. The study sequenced eight donors, seven HCMV-seropositive and one seronegative.

The sample taken for sequencing was CD8+ T cells sorted from blood. The chain joins TRBV12-3 or TRBV12-4 to TRBJ1-1; D uncertain. The sequence was collected from a woman aged 18-29 years in good health. The CDR3 reads CASTPSENPNTEAFF. CDR3 DNA: TGTGCCAGCACCCCGAGTGAGAACCCGAACACTGAAGCTTTCTTT.